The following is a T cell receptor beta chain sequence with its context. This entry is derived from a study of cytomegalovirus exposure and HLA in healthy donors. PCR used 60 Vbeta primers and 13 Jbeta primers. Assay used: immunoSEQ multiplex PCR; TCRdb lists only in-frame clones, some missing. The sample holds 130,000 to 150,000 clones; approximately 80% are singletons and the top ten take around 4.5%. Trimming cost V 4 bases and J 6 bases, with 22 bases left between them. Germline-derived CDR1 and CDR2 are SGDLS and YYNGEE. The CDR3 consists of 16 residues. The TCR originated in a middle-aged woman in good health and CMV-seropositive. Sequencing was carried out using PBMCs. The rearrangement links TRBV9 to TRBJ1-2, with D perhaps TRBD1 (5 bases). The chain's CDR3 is CASSLSRDGGVDGYTF. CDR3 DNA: TGTGCCAGCAGCTTAAGCCGGGACGGGGGGGTTGATGGCTACACCTTC.